Below are 7 T cell receptor beta chains sequenced from a single sample in a study of blood T cell repertoires in COVID-19. The table came from immunoSEQ multiplex PCR; TCRdb's copy has only in-frame clones and leaves some out. The repertoire includes approximately 30,000 clones, around nine tenths of them detected once, and about 17% sits in the top ten. Source material: peripheral blood. The receptors originated from a human donor in a cohort sampled during active COVID-19.

The chain employs TRBV19 and TRBJ1-5, with TRBD1 identical over 7 bases. This CDR3 has 15 amino acids. CDR1 and CDR2 from the germline V gene are LNHDA and SQIVND (reference sequence). J lost 7 bases, V lost 3 bases, and 9 bases had no gene match. CDR3 sequence (DNA): TGTGCCAGTAGTATGCAGACAGGGTGGGACCAGCCCCAGCATTTT. It encodes CASSMQTGWDQPQHF.

This rearrangement joins TRBV7-3 to TRBJ2-1, with 7 positions matching TRBD1. CDR1 and CDR2 from the germline V gene are SGHTA and FQGTGA. The junction had 10 bases not matched to a gene; V was cut back by 5 bases and J by 12 bases. The CDR3 runs 13 residues. The CDR3 is CASSLNSKGAQFF. CDR3 nucleotides: TGTGCCAGCAGCCTTAACTCGAAGGGGGCGCAGTTCTTC.

A word on this clone: A read error may produce the germline difference seen at one junction end. The CDR3 coding sequence is TGTGCCAGCAGGCTAGCGGGAGGGGACACCGGGGGGCTGTTTTTT. Its protein is CASRLAGGDTGGLFF. V is TRBV28 and J is TRBJ2-2, with TRBD2 matching over 12 bases. The CDR3 covers 15 residues. Germline V gene data show CDR1 as MDHEN and CDR2 as SYDVKM. The full variable domain, rest sourced from reference TRBV28 and TRBJ2-2, is DVKVTQSSRYLVKRTGEKVFLECVQDMDHENMFWYRQDPGLGLRLIYFSYDVKMKEKGDIPEGYSVSREKKERFSLILESASTNQTSMYLCASRLAGGDTGGLFFGEGSRLTVL.

The V gene is TRBV5-1, the J gene TRBJ2-2, with 11 bases aligning to TRBD2. The germline CDR1 and CDR2 sequences are SGHRS and YFSETQ. CDR3 length: 18 amino acids. The V gene end was trimmed by 1 base and the J gene end by 0 bases; junction bases not matched to a gene: 5. The CDR3 sequence is CASSLLAGGITNTGELFF. CDR3 bases: TGCGCCAGCAGCTTGCTAGCGGGGGGCATCACGAACACCGGGGAGCTGTTTTTT.

This clone has just one count. CDR3 sequence (DNA): TGTGCCAGCAGCCTGACTAGCGGGAGTCTAAATGAGCAGTTCTTC. Its protein is CASSLTSGSLNEQFF. This sequence joins TRBV7-7 and TRBJ2-1; 12 positions agree with TRBD2. Germline lookup yields CDR1 SSHAT and CDR2 FNYEAQ (reference sequence). After removal of 5 bases from V and 7 bases from J, the junction contained 6 bases not matched to a gene. This CDR3 contains 15 residues.

The CDR3 is CASSPQTPSSGNTIYF. The CDR3 region has the DNA TGTGCCAGCAGCCCACAGACACCGAGCTCTGGAAACACCATATATTTT. The chain uses TRBV14 and TRBJ1-3; no clear D. With 4 bases removed from V and 0 bases from J, the gap between germline ends came to 13 bases. Germline V gives CDR1 SGHDN, CDR2 FVKESK. The CDR3 extends over 16 amino acids.

This clone was detected once. The chain employs TRBV7-2 and TRBJ2-2, with 9 bases identical to TRBD2. The CDR3 loop spans 14 amino acids. V lost 5 bases and J lost 7; bases outside the gene matches: 5. Germline V gene sequence: CDR1 SGHTA, CDR2 FQGNSA. This CDR3 reads CASSAGLADGELFF. Written as DNA, the CDR3 is TGTGCCAGCAGCGCGGGACTAGCAGACGGGGAGCTGTTTTTT.